Following are 14 T cell receptor beta chains from one sample sequenced in a study of blood T cell repertoires in COVID-19. Sequencing used immunoSEQ multiplex PCR; TCRdb keeps in-frame clones, though not all of them. The data hold a few hundred thousand clones, with over 75% observed a single time. Sequencing was done on a sample of peripheral blood. Receptor source: a woman aged 70-85 years with acute or convalescent COVID-19.

The chain recombines TRBV30 with TRBJ2-2; 8 bases fit TRBD1. This CDR3 comprises 15 residues. V lost 1 base and J lost 5; bases outside the gene matches: 6. The V gene's germline CDR1 is GTSNPN and CDR2 SVGIG (reference sequence). Here the CDR3 reads CAWSGDRLPTGELFF. The DNA for the CDR3 is TGTGCCTGGAGTGGGGACAGGCTTCCAACCGGGGAGCTGTTTTTT. Based on the CDR3 plus reference TRBV30 and TRBJ2-2, the full variable domain is SQTIHQWPATLVQPVGSPLSLECTVEGTSNPNLYWYRQAAGRGLQLLFYSVGIGQISSEVPQNLSASRPQDRQFILSSKKLLLSDSGFYLCAWSGDRLPTGELFFGEGSRLTVL.

This chain connects TRBV12-3 or TRBV12-4 to TRBJ2-1; no reliable D call. The germline V and J ends were trimmed by 10 bases and 4 bases, with 14 bases remaining between them. The CDR3 is 13 amino acids. CDR3 bases: TGTGCCACTCTTTCCCGAGGATACAATGAGCAGTTCTTC. This gives the protein CATLSRGYNEQFF.

The chain is built from TRBV11-2 and TRBJ2-5; weak D call: TRBD2 (5 bases). This CDR3 region has 15 residues. Germline lookup yields CDR1 SGHAT and CDR2 FQNNGV. V lost 5 bases and J lost 4, with 17 bases in between. This CDR3 reads CASSQMVPGRETQYF. CDR3 in DNA: TGTGCCAGCAGCCAGATGGTGCCGGGGAGAGAGACCCAGTACTTC.

The V gene is TRBV7-9, the J gene TRBJ2-2, with TRBD2 matching over 7 bases. The V and J ends lost 9 bases and 1 base, in that order; junction bases with no gene match: 5. CDR3 length equals 14 residues. Germline CDR1 reads SEHNR; CDR2 reads FQNEAQ (reference sequence). This CDR3 is CASRSGVNTGELFF. The CDR3 nucleotides are TGTGCCAGTAGAAGCGGGGTGAACACCGGGGAGCTGTTTTTT.

The chain couples TRBV6-5 to TRBJ1-5; D gene ambiguous. V was cut by 9 bases and J by 0 bases, with 6 bases left in between. The CDR3 has 12 amino acids. Germline CDR1 reads MNHEY; CDR2 reads SVGAGI. This CDR3 reads CASTVSNQPQHF. The CDR3 region has the DNA TGTGCCAGTACAGTTAGCAATCAGCCCCAGCATTTT.

J is TRBJ1-2 and V is TRBV6-5; TRBD1 might be the D (5 bases). Looked up from germline, CDR1 is MNHEY and CDR2 is SVGAGI. V was clipped by 8 bases and J by 8 bases, with 21 bases between them. There are 14 residues in the CDR3. Here the CDR3 DNA reads TGTGCCAGCCGAGGATTTCAGGGAAGTCGGGGCTACACCTTC. Translation gives CASRGFQGSRGYTF.

As for this clone: Additional DNA sequences in this sample encode the identical CDR3. CDR3 coding DNA: TGTGCCAGCAGCGTAGCAGGGGCTGGGGCCAACGTCCTGACTTTC. Its protein is CASSVAGAGANVLTF. The chain has TRBV9 and TRBJ2-6, with a weak D call TRBD1 (6 bases). The germline V gene has CDR1 SGDLS and CDR2 YYNGEE. The V and J ends lost 0 bases and 2 bases respectively, with 6 bases between them. The CDR3 is made up of 15 amino acids.

V usage is TRBV19 and J usage is TRBJ2-2, with TRBD1 matching over 10 bases. The CDR3 covers 17 residues. In germline, CDR1 is LNHDA, CDR2 SQIVND (reference sequence). After removal of 10 bases from V and 1 base from J, the junction contained 12 bases not matched to a gene. The CDR3 loop reads CATRGGQGSRNTGELFF. The CDR3 region has the DNA TGTGCCACTAGAGGGGGACAGGGGTCTAGGAACACCGGGGAGCTGTTTTTT.

V gene TRBV5-4 combines with J gene TRBJ1-1; unclear D gene. V was shortened by 4 bases and J by 6 bases, with 16 bases between the two germline ends. Germline lookup yields CDR1 SGHNT and CDR2 YYREEE (reference sequence). The CDR3 covers 14 residues. CDR3 residues: CASSVRTGIAEAFF. The CDR3, as DNA: TGTGCCAGCAGCGTCCGAACGGGAATTGCTGAAGCTTTCTTT.

V and J are TRBV24-1 and TRBJ2-2; TRBD1 agrees at 8 bases. Germline V gene data show CDR1 as KGHDR and CDR2 as SFDVKD. This CDR3 is 15 amino acids long. With V trimmed by 3 bases and J by 6 bases, 5 bases remained unmatched. The DNA of the CDR3 is TGTGCCACCAGTGATGTGACAGGGGATTCCGGGGAGCTGTTTTTT. This codes for CATSDVTGDSGELFF.

This clone was recorded only once. The CDR3 DNA sequence: TGCGCCAGCAGCTTGGCCCCTCAGGGGGGTAATGAAAAACTGTTTTTT. It specifies CASSLAPQGGNEKLFF. The V and J genes are TRBV5-1 and TRBJ1-4, with 7 bases fitting TRBD1. From germline, CDR1 is SGHRS and CDR2 YFSETQ. V was pared by 0 bases and J by 4 bases, with 6 bases of the junction left unmatched. The CDR3 loop spans 16 amino acids.

The rearrangement joins TRBV9 to TRBJ2-1; D call uncertain. Trimming took off 0 bases at V and 0 bases at J, with 7 bases between the two ends. CDR1 SGDLS and CDR2 YYNGEE come from the germline V gene. The CDR3 covers 15 residues. The CDR3 nucleotides read TGTGCCAGCAGCGTAGACGGGTACTCCTACAATGAGCAGTTCTTC. Translated, it gives CASSVDGYSYNEQFF.

J is TRBJ1-2 and V is TRBV5-5; no reliable D call. This CDR3 has 13 amino acids. In germline, CDR1 is SGHKS, CDR2 YYEKEE (reference sequence). Trimming stripped 2 bases from V and 2 bases from J, with 7 bases between. The chain's CDR3 is CASSFTENYGYTF. In nucleotides, the CDR3 is TGTGCCAGCAGCTTTACCGAGAACTATGGCTACACCTTC.

The genes are TRBV7-2 and TRBJ2-3; a possible D gene is TRBD2 (7 bases). Trimming cost V 5 bases and J 6 bases, with 18 bases left between them. Germline values: CDR1 SGHTA, CDR2 FQGNSA. The CDR3 extends over 15 amino acids. The CDR3 bases are TGTGCCAGCAGCCCCGGACGGGGGGCTGGGGATACGCAGTATTTT. Its translation: CASSPGRGAGDTQYF.